This T cell receptor (beta chain) was recorded in a study of cytomegalovirus exposure and HLA in healthy donors. Findings and limits, study-wide: By a later analysis, the bulk of CMV-associated TCR beta chains appeared HLA-restricted.

Both 60 Vbeta primers and 13 Jbeta primers went into the PCR. Only in-frame clones appear in the TCRdb table, and some are missing; sequencing was by immunoSEQ multiplex PCR. The top ten clones hold 1.5% to 2% of a sample with some 130,000 clones, 66% of them seen once. Trimming left V 7 bases short and J 4 bases short, with 16 bases between. In germline, CDR1 is MNHEY, CDR2 SVGAGI. CDR3 length equals 14 residues. Comment on this clone: The antigen remains unidentified.

The chain is built from TRBV6-5 and TRBJ1-2; possibly TRBD1 for D (6 bases). The TCR originated in a human donor in good health. Sequenced material: PBMCs. This chain's CDR3 is CASKSTQGSYGYTF. The CDR3 coding sequence is TGTGCCAGCAAGTCTACACAGGGTAGCTATGGCTACACCTTC.